Reported below is one TCR beta chain. The antigen is not known. These donors were members of the roughly 110-subject validation cohort, a group separate from the approximately 680-subject first cohort. The CDR3 is 14 amino acids. The V and J ends lost 3 bases and 5 bases respectively, with 10 bases between them. CDR1 and CDR2 (germline): LNHDA, SQIVND (reference sequence). The data belong to a study of cytomegalovirus exposure and HLA in healthy donors. Study findings and constraints: The authors listed 150 or so TCR beta chains as cytomegalovirus-associated. The TCR clusters that emerged in the first cohort tended, a later analysis found, to co-occur in the roughly 110 validation repertoires. In vitro, a few CMV-associated chains proved specific for CMV antigens.

Profiling relied on immunoSEQ multiplex PCR, and the TCRdb table lists in-frame clones only, not all of them. The sample contains about 98,000 clones, roughly nine tenths of which appear only once. The sample comprised PBMCs. The clonotype was recovered from a woman in her twenties or thirties in good health and CMV-seronegative. The J gene is TRBJ2-2, the V gene TRBV19; D not resolved. The CDR3 is CASSMNRRTGELFF. DNA for the CDR3: TGTGCCAGTAGTATGAATCGGCGGACCGGGGAGCTGTTTTTT.